The 25 T cell receptor beta chains presented below share a single source sample, sequenced in a study of blood T cell repertoires in COVID-19. The data were produced by immunoSEQ multiplex PCR, yet TCRdb's version contains in-frame clones alone and is incomplete. The data contain roughly 200,000 clones, approximately 87% of them singletons. The material sequenced was peripheral blood. These receptors all stem from a person aged 65-85 years with COVID-19, enrolled during active disease.

The chain couples TRBV7-2 to TRBJ2-2; 9 bases fit TRBD1. This CDR3 is 17 amino acids long. Per germline, CDR1 SGHTA and CDR2 FQGNSA. V was clipped by 4 bases and J by 3 bases; unmatched bases: 9. As DNA, the CDR3 is TGTGCCAGCAGCTCAAGGTCCGGGACAGGGTACACCGGGGAGCTGTTTTTT. It encodes CASSSRSGTGYTGELFF.

The chain carries TRBV4-1 and TRBJ2-3; TRBD1 aligns across 8 bases. With V trimmed by 0 bases and J by 4 bases, 3 bases remained unmatched. Per the germline V gene, CDR1 is MGHRA and CDR2 is YSYEKL. There are 15 residues in the CDR3. CDR3 loop: CASSQEPTGADTQYF. The CDR3 DNA is TGCGCCAGCAGCCAAGAACCGACAGGGGCAGATACGCAGTATTTT.

CDR3 residues: CASKERGGRADTQYF. The CDR3 coding sequence is TGCGCCAGCAAAGAGCGGGGGGGCCGCGCAGATACGCAGTATTTT. The chain is built from TRBV5-1 and TRBJ2-3; 10 nucleotides agree with TRBD2. The CDR3 sequence is 15 residues long. V lost 6 bases, J lost 4 bases, and 8 bases stayed unmatched. The germline gives CDR1 SGHRS, CDR2 YFSETQ. Complete variable domain (other parts from reference TRBV5-1 and TRBJ2-3): KAGVTQTPRYLIKTRGQQVTLSCSPISGHRSVSWYQQTPGQGLQFLFEYFSETQRNKGNFPGRFSGRQFSNSRSEMNVSTLELGDSALYLCASKERGGRADTQYFGPGTRLTVL.

This clone was seen only a few times. V is TRBV5-1 and J is TRBJ2-5; 8 bases fit TRBD1. CDR1 and CDR2 (germline): SGHRS, YFSETQ. The CDR3 length is 16 residues. V lost 4 bases to trimming and J lost 4 bases; unmatched junction nucleotides: 12. This CDR3 reads CASSGHRGSTGETQYF. The CDR3 nucleotides are TGCGCCAGCAGCGGCCACAGGGGGTCCACAGGAGAGACCCAGTACTTC.

In its sample, this clone was seen a few times. The chain has TRBV27 and TRBJ2-7; tentatively, D is TRBD2 (5 bases). Germline V gene data show CDR1 as MNHEY and CDR2 as SMNVEV (reference sequence). Trimming pared 5 bases from V and 7 bases from J, leaving 18 bases between. This CDR3 region has 14 residues. The chain's CDR3 is CASSPRGLVGEQYF. In nucleotides, the CDR3 is TGTGCCAGCAGTCCCCGAGGGTTGGTAGGGGAGCAGTACTTC.

This chain joins TRBV28 and TRBJ1-1, with D possibly being TRBD1 (6 bases). CDR3 length: 13 amino acids. V was cut by 10 bases and J by 6 bases, with 18 bases left in between. CDR1 is MDHEN, CDR2 SYDVKM, per germline. The CDR3: CATWSGGRPEAFF. As DNA, the CDR3 is TGTGCCACCTGGTCCGGGGGGCGGCCTGAAGCTTTCTTT. The full variable domain, in which reference TRBV28 and TRBJ1-1 provide the parts outside the CDR3, is DVKVTQSSRYLVKRTGEKVFLECVQDMDHENMFWYRQDPGLGLRLIYFSYDVKMKEKGDIPEGYSVSREKKERFSLILESASTNQTSMYLCATWSGGRPEAFFGQGTRLTVV.

This sequence joins TRBV15 and TRBJ2-2; D remains ambiguous. The CDR3 covers 14 residues. Trimming took off 3 bases at V and 6 bases at J, with 11 bases between the two ends. Germline V gene lookup returns CDR1 LNHNV and CDR2 YYDKDF (reference sequence). CDR3 sequence reads: CATSSVRGSGELFF. The CDR3 nucleotides read TGTGCCACCAGCAGTGTCAGAGGATCCGGGGAGCTGTTTTTT.

This chain uses TRBV9 with TRBJ2-7; D is ambiguous. Per germline, CDR1 SGDLS and CDR2 YYNGEE. There are 14 residues in the CDR3. Trimming shortened V by 3 bases and J by 2 bases, and 12 bases separated the two germline ends. CDR3 protein: CASSAGVGPYEQYF. The CDR3 DNA follows: TGTGCCAGCAGCGCCGGAGTAGGCCCCTACGAGCAGTACTTC.

V and J are TRBV4-3 and TRBJ2-1, with TRBD2 matching over 10 bases. Trimming took 2 bases from V and 3 from J; bases not matched to a gene: 4. Germline V gene data show CDR1 as LGHNA and CDR2 as YSLEER. This CDR3 spans 16 amino acids. In DNA form, the CDR3 reads TGCGCCAGCAGCCAAAATAGCGGGGGGTACTACAATGAGCAGTTCTTC. Encoded protein: CASSQNSGGYYNEQFF.

V is TRBV29-1 and J is TRBJ2-7, with D tentatively TRBD2 (6 bases). The germline CDR1 and CDR2 sequences are SQVTM and ANQGSEA. V lost 7 bases and J lost 9, with 16 bases in between. This CDR3 spans 11 amino acids. CDR3 region: CSAGGEEGQYF. CDR3 nucleotides: TGCAGCGCTGGCGGTGAGGAGGGGCAGTACTTC.

V gene TRBV11-3 combines with J gene TRBJ2-3, with 14 bases identical to TRBD2. Germline V gene data show CDR1 as SGHNT and CDR2 as YENEEA. With 5 bases clipped from V and 2 bases from J, the junction kept 9 bases outside the gene matches. CDR3 size: 18 residues. The CDR3 sequence: CASSRRLGLAGATDTQYF. The CDR3 DNA reads as TGTGCCAGCAGCCGAAGACTGGGACTAGCGGGGGCCACAGATACGCAGTATTTT.

This sequence joins TRBV3-1 (or the pseudogene TRBV3-2) and TRBJ2-3, with D perhaps TRBD1 (5 bases). The CDR3 loop spans 12 amino acids. Trimming cost V 8 bases and J 11 bases, with 17 bases left between them. The germline gives CDR1 LGHDT, CDR2 YNNKEL (reference sequence). CDR3 amino acids: CASALGPRKQYF. CDR3 nucleotide sequence: TGTGCCAGCGCCCTGGGGCCGCGGAAGCAGTATTTT.

The V call is TRBV27, the J call TRBJ1-1; TRBD1 matches at 7 bases. Germline V lookup: CDR1 MNHEY, CDR2 SMNVEV (reference sequence). The CDR3 covers 14 residues. The trim removed 6 bases at V and 0 bases at J, leaving 4 bases unmatched. CDR3 sequence: CASRRGQVNTEAFF. The CDR3 DNA is TGTGCCAGCAGACGAGGACAGGTGAACACTGAAGCTTTCTTT.

This clone was detected only once. This chain joins TRBV27 and TRBJ2-1, with TRBD2 identical over 7 bases. Losses at the gene ends were 5 bases for V and 10 bases for J; bases not matched to a gene: 11. This CDR3 is 14 amino acids long. The germline V gene has CDR1 MNHEY and CDR2 SMNVEV (reference sequence). CDR3 protein: CASSRNSGFDEQFF. For the CDR3, the DNA is TGTGCCAGCAGTAGAAATAGCGGGTTTGACGAGCAGTTCTTC.

This rearrangement joins TRBV24-1 to TRBJ2-3; the D gene is possibly TRBD1 (6 bases). The CDR3 is made up of 15 amino acids. CDR1 is KGHDR, CDR2 SFDVKD, per germline. The V and J ends lost 6 bases and 2 bases respectively, with 14 bases between them. In DNA, the CDR3 is TGTGCCACCAGTCGCGGACAGAGGTTCACAGATACGCAGTATTTT. Translation gives CATSRGQRFTDTQYF.

Written as DNA, the CDR3 is TGTGCCAGCAGCTCCCCGGGGAGGGTCGAGCAGTACTTC. This gives the protein CASSSPGRVEQYF. The rearrangement uses TRBV7-9 and TRBJ2-7, with 7 positions matching TRBD2. CDR3 length: 13 amino acids. V lost 4 bases, J lost 6 bases, and 6 bases stayed unmatched. Germline CDR1 is SEHNR and CDR2 is FQNEAQ (reference sequence).

This chain links TRBV19 with TRBJ1-2, with TRBD1 as a possible D gene (5 bases). Trimming pared 1 base from V and 8 bases from J, leaving 11 bases between. CDR1 LNHDA and CDR2 SQIVND come from the germline V gene (reference sequence). The CDR3 length is 13 residues. Written as DNA, the CDR3 is TGTGCCAGTAGTATAGGGGGACTCGGGGGCTACACCTTC. This codes for CASSIGGLGGYTF.

This chain connects TRBV7-8 to TRBJ2-3; unclear D gene. V was shortened by 5 bases and J by 4 bases, with 7 bases between the two germline ends. Germline V CDR1 and CDR2: SGHVS, FQNEAQ. This CDR3 has 12 residues. The CDR3 loop is CASSPQSDTQYF. DNA of the CDR3: TGTGCCAGCAGCCCTCAGTCAGATACGCAGTATTTT.

This sequence joins TRBV12-3 or TRBV12-4 and TRBJ2-7; D is perhaps TRBD1 (6 bases). The CDR3 length is 13 residues. The V end was cut by 6 bases, the J end by 9 bases, with 18 bases between. This CDR3 reads CASSLETGRVQYF. The CDR3 DNA follows: TGTGCCAGCAGCCTTGAGACAGGCAGAGTGCAGTACTTC.

The V and J genes are TRBV29-1 and TRBJ1-1, with D maybe TRBD1 (5 bases). The V gene lost 5 bases and the J gene lost 5 bases, with 12 bases spanning the gap. The germline V gene encodes CDR1 SQVTM and CDR2 ANQGSEA. The CDR3 is made up of 12 amino acids. DNA of the CDR3: TGCAGCGTTATTCTCAGGGTTACTGAAGCTTTCTTT. Translated: CSVILRVTEAFF. The full variable domain, with the rest looked up from reference TRBV29-1 and TRBJ1-1, is SAVISQKPSRDICQRGTSLTIQCQVDSQVTMMFWYRQQPGQSLTLIATANQGSEATYESGFVIDKFPISRPNLTFSTLTVSNMSPEDSSIYLCSVILRVTEAFFGQGTRLTVV.

This chain connects TRBV11-2 to TRBJ1-1; D not certain. The CDR3 has 12 residues. Germline CDR1 reads SGHAT; CDR2 reads FQNNGV. The germline V and J ends were trimmed by 5 bases and 3 bases, with 7 bases remaining between them. The CDR3 coding sequence is TGTGCCAGCAGCCTAACTCACACTGAAGCTTTCTTT. The encoded protein is CASSLTHTEAFF.

This chain links TRBV20-1 with TRBJ2-3; 9 nucleotides align to TRBD1. V lost 3 bases, J lost 5 bases, and 6 bases stayed unmatched. This CDR3 spans 14 amino acids. Per the germline V gene, CDR1 is DFQATT and CDR2 is SNEGSKA (reference sequence). The chain's CDR3 is CSASKGQGRDTQYF. In DNA form, the CDR3 reads TGCAGTGCTAGTAAGGGACAGGGTAGAGATACGCAGTATTTT.

The rearrangement joins TRBV7-9 to TRBJ1-2; 7 positions match TRBD1. The germline gives CDR1 SEHNR, CDR2 FQNEAQ (reference sequence). Trimming took 5 bases from V and 4 from J; bases not matched to a gene: 7. This CDR3 comprises 14 residues. Here the CDR3 reads CASSPSGGGYGYTF. In DNA form, the CDR3 reads TGTGCCAGCAGCCCCTCAGGGGGTGGCTATGGCTACACCTTC. Supplemented by reference TRBV7-9 and TRBJ1-2, the full variable domain reads DTGVSQNPRHKITKRGQNVTFRCDPISEHNRLYWYRQTLGQGPEFLTYFQNEAQLEKSRLLSDRFSAERPKGSFSTLEIQRTEQGDSAMYLCASSPSGGGYGYTFGSGTRLTVV.

The chain combines TRBV28 with TRBJ1-4; D gene unclear. CDR3 size: 10 residues. Germline V gives CDR1 MDHEN, CDR2 SYDVKM. The CDR3 sequence: CAALNEKLFF. CDR3 nucleotide sequence: TGTGCGGCTCTTAATGAAAAACTGTTTTTT.

This sequence joins TRBV2 and TRBJ2-3; a possible D gene is TRBD2 (7 bases). There are 17 residues in the CDR3. With 4 bases removed from V and 5 bases from J, the gap between germline ends came to 22 bases. Germline V gene lookup returns CDR1 SNHLY and CDR2 FYNNEI. CDR3 region: CASSGSASGGGGDTQYF. The CDR3 DNA reads TGTGCCAGCAGTGGGAGCGCCTCGGGGGGAGGGGGAGATACGCAGTATTTT. The variable domain in full, with the rest retrieved from reference TRBV2 and TRBJ2-3, is EPEVTQTPSHQVTQMGQEVILRCVPISNHLYFYWYRQILGQKVEFLVSFYNNEISEKSEIFDDQFSVERPDGSNFTLKIRSTKLEDSAMYFCASSGSASGGGGDTQYFGPGTRLTVL.